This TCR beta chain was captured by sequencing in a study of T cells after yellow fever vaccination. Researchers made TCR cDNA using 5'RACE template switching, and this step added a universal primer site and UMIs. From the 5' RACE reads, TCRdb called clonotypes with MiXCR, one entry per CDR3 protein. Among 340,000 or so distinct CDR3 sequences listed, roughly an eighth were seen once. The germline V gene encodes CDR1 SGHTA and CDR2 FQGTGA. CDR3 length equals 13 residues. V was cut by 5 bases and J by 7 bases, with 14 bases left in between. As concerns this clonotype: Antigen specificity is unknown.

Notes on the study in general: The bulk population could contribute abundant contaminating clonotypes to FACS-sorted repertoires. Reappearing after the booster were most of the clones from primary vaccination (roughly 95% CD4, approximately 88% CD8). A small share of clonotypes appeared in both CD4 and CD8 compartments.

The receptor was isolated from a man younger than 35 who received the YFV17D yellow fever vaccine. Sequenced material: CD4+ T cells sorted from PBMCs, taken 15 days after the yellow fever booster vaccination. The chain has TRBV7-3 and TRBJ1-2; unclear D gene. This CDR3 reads CASSPGFLSGYTF. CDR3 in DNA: TGTGCCAGCAGCCCCGGCTTTTTGTCTGGCTACACCTTC. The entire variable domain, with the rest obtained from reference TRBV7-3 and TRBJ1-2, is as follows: GAGVSQTPSNKVTEKGKYVELRCDPISGHTALYWYRQSLGQGPEFLIYFQGTGAADDSGLPNDRFFAVRPEGSVSTLKIQRTERGDSAVYLCASSPGFLSGYTFGSGTRLTVV.